Following are 10 T cell receptor beta chains from one sample sequenced in a study of vaccination and CD4 T cells after COVID-19 (dated by TCRdb to the early 2020s). The time point label, read with the paper, signifies: late sampling 161 to 241 days after vaccination in a few convalescent patients. Library preparation used PCR. Sequencing used an Illumina iSeq 100. TCRdb reworked the public reads: Q25 trimming with fastp, MiXCR clone assembly, productive beta chains retained. Every distinct CDR3 protein forms one entry, paired with its most common genes and DNA. The sample table shows about 40,000 distinct CDR3 sequences, and under 45% are seen once. The ten most abundant clones make up about 5.3% of the sample. This material consisted of CD4+ T cells from blood, taken about 7 months after SARS-CoV-2 vaccination. The receptors stem from a human donor who had recovered from COVID-19.

This chain links TRBV20-1 with TRBJ2-1, with 10 bases fitting TRBD1. Trimming at V came to 5 bases and at J to 5 bases, leaving 6 bases not matched to a gene. Germline assignment: CDR1 DFQATT and CDR2 SNEGSKA (reference sequence). The CDR3 sequence is 14 residues long. The DNA of the CDR3 is TGCAGTGCTGGACAGGGGGTCAGTAACAATGAGCAGTTCTTC. Translation gives CSAGQGVSNNEQFF.

This clonotype occurred once. V gene TRBV6-5 combines with J gene TRBJ2-7; 7 nucleotides agree with TRBD2. V dropped 2 bases and J dropped 3; count of bases not matched to a gene: 7. Germline V lookup: CDR1 MNHEY, CDR2 SVGAGI. The CDR3 totals 15 residues. The CDR3 loop is CASSYAFGGSYEQYF. For the CDR3, the DNA is TGTGCCAGCAGTTACGCCTTTGGCGGGAGCTACGAGCAGTACTTC.

J is TRBJ2-3 and V is TRBV19, with a weak D call TRBD2 (6 bases). The V gene's germline CDR1 is LNHDA and CDR2 SQIVND (reference sequence). The length of the CDR3 is 15 residues. Trimming left V 3 bases short and J 1 base short, with 11 bases between. The CDR3 DNA reads TGTGCCAGTAGTATGGAGGGAGTGGGCACAGATACGCAGTATTTT. Residues: CASSMEGVGTDTQYF.

Ten or more counts support this clonotype. The chain joins TRBV7-9 to TRBJ1-6; the match to TRBD1 covers 8 bases. CDR3 length: 15 residues. V shed 5 bases and J 5 bases; nucleotides not matched to a gene: 5. Germline loops: CDR1 SEHNR, CDR2 FQNEAQ (reference sequence). The CDR3 DNA sequence: TGTGCCAGCAGCAGACCGACAGGGGATAATTCACCCCTCCACTTT. Residues: CASSRPTGDNSPLHF. The whole variable domain, remainder taken from reference TRBV7-9 and TRBJ1-6, is DTGVSQNPRHKITKRGQNVTFRCDPISEHNRLYWYRQTLGQGPEFLTYFQNEAQLEKSRLLSDRFSAERPKGSFSTLEIQRTEQGDSAMYLCASSRPTGDNSPLHFGNGTRLTVT.

The chain links TRBV4-3 to TRBJ2-2; D is possibly TRBD1 (5 bases). The V and J ends lost 0 bases and 6 bases respectively, with 8 bases between them. Per germline, CDR1 LGHNA and CDR2 YSLEER. The CDR3 contains 14 residues. The CDR3 region has the DNA TGCGCCAGCAGCCAAGATGTAGGGGCCGGGGAGCTGTTTTTT. Translating it yields CASSQDVGAGELFF.

V is TRBV7-8 and J is TRBJ2-1; tentative D call: TRBD2 (5 bases). Trimming removed 4 bases from V and 7 bases from J, with 14 bases in between. The length of the CDR3 is 14 residues. CDR1 is SGHVS and CDR2 is FQNEAQ in the germline V gene. The CDR3 bases are TGTGCCAGCAGCTCCGGACTGAGAGGGAATGAGCAGTTCTTC. It is translated as CASSSGLRGNEQFF.

About this clonotype: Being one base from a much bigger clone, this may be a read error. The CDR3 DNA reads as TGTGCCAGCAGTGACACAGGCACAGATACGCAGTATTTT. As protein: CASSDTGTDTQYF. The chain employs TRBV6-4 and TRBJ2-3; unclear D gene. CDR3 length equals 13 residues. CDR1 is MRHNA, CDR2 SNTAGT, per germline. The V end was cut by 2 bases, the J end by 1 base, with 4 bases between.

J is TRBJ2-3 and V is TRBV20-1; 7 bases agree with TRBD2. This CDR3 is 15 amino acids long. The ends lost 1 base at V and 0 bases at J; junction bases unmatched: 4. CDR1 and CDR2 from the germline V gene are DFQATT and SNEGSKA (reference sequence). The DNA of the CDR3 is TGCAGTGCTAGAGGCGGGAGTCGGAGCACAGATACGCAGTATTTT. Translated, it gives CSARGGSRSTDTQYF.

This clonotype was recorded a few times. This chain joins TRBV20-1 and TRBJ2-7, with D perhaps given as TRBD1 or TRBD2 (5 bases each). This CDR3 is built from 16 residues. Per the germline V gene, CDR1 is DFQATT and CDR2 is SNEGSKA (reference sequence). Trimming left V 6 bases short and J 0 bases short, with 21 bases between. DNA for the CDR3: TGCAGTGCGCACCCCCTCGGAGAGGGGAACTCCTACGAGCAGTACTTC. Its translation: CSAHPLGEGNSYEQYF.

This clonotype showed up just a few times. This chain links TRBV7-2 with TRBJ1-1; 7 nucleotides agree with TRBD1. This CDR3 spans 14 amino acids. The V gene end was trimmed by 5 bases and the J gene end by 2 bases; junction bases not matched to a gene: 5. The germline V gene encodes CDR1 SGHTA and CDR2 FQGNSA. The DNA for the CDR3 is TGTGCCAGCAGCAGGGGGCACAGTAACACTGAAGCTTTCTTT. Its translation is CASSRGHSNTEAFF.